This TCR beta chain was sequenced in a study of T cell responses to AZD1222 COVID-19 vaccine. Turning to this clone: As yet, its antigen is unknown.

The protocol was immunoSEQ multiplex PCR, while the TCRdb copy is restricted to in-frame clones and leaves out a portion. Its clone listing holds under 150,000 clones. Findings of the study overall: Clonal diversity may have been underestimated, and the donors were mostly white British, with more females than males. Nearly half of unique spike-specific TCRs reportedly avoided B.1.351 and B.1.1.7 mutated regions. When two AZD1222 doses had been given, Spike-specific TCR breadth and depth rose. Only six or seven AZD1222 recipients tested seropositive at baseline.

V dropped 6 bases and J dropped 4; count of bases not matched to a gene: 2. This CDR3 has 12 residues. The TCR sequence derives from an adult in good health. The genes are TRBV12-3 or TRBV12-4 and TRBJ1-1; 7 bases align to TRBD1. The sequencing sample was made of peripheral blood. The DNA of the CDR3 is TGTGCCAGCAGCCCAGGGGGCACTGAAGCTTTCTTT. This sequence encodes CASSPGGTEAFF.